What follows describes a single T cell receptor beta chain. This entry is derived from a study of OX40 agonist ivuxolimab in advanced cancers. The CDR3 is 16 residues long. Germline V gene lookup returns CDR1 SGHRS and CDR2 YFSETQ. The V end lost 1 base, the J end lost 2 bases, and 14 bases lay between the germline ends. Measured with immunoSEQ multiplex PCR; TCRdb has only the in-frame clones, and not every one. The table shows around 83,000 clones, with roughly 85% occurring only once. The sequences come from CD4+ or CD8+ T cells sorted from blood, collected in a trial of the OX40 agonist ivuxolimab. The chain carries TRBV5-1 and TRBJ2-3; no firm D call. The receptor was derived from an adult with an advanced solid tumor such as melanoma, head and neck, liver or kidney cancer. The CDR3 DNA follows: TGCGCCAGCAGCTTGTTCGGATCGGCTCCCACAGATACGCAGTATTTT. It is translated as CASSLFGSAPTDTQYF.